The rows below give T cell receptor beta chains drawn from one sample of a study of graft-versus-host responses after intestinal transplantation. These receptors' antigens are unknown. Clones were read by immunoSEQ multiplex PCR, and TCRdb kept only the in-frame ones, dropping some. There are 75,000 to 100,000 clones in the sample; 92% occur only once, and around 0.17% lies in the top ten. The source was unstimulated CD4+ T cells sorted from spleen or lymph node cells, collected before intestinal transplant. Receptors originate from a human donor who received an intestinal transplant. Each CDR3 is given with its conserved first and last residue. The D gene is left open where the match is weak. Clone size appears in some rows only: once, few, many, or a class for an expanded clone.

V	size	D	J	DNA	CDR3
TRBV7-2	NA	TRBD1	TRBJ2-7	TGTGCCAGCAGCTCGGGACAGGGTTTCTACGAACAGTACTTC	CASSSGQGFYEQYF
TRBV11-3	NA	TRBD1	TRBJ1-6	TGTGCCAGCAGCCGCGACAGGGGGAATTCACCCCTCCACTTT	CASSRDRGNSPLHF
TRBV6-5	once	NA	TRBJ1-6	TGTGCCAGCAGTTACGCCGGGGCTGGGGGCTCACCCCTCCACTTT	CASSYAGAGGSPLHF
TRBV30	NA	NA	TRBJ1-6	TGTGCCTGGGGCCTGACTGGGTCACCCCTCCACTTT	CAWGLTGSPLHF
TRBV4-2	NA	TRBD2	TRBJ2-1	TGTGCCAGCAGCCAAGCTACTAGCGGGTTTTACAATGAGCAGTTCTTC	CASSQATSGFYNEQFF
TRBV4-2	few	TRBD1	TRBJ1-1	TGTGCCAGCAGCGCCCGGACAGGGCTGAACACTGAAGCTTTCTTT	CASSARTGLNTEAFF
TRBV28	NA	TRBD2	TRBJ2-2	TGTGCCAGCAGTTTATTTCGGGGAGGGTGGCTGTTTTTT	CASSLFRGGWLFF
TRBV5-1	NA	TRBD1	TRBJ2-2	TGCGCCAGCAGCCCGGGGGACAGGGCGAACACCGGGGAGCTGTTTTTT	CASSPGDRANTGELFF
TRBV2	NA	NA	TRBJ1-2	TGTGCCAGCAGTGAATCGGGTCCCACTAACTATGGCTACACCTTC	CASSESGPTNYGYTF
TRBV15	once	NA	TRBJ1-4	TGTGCCACCAGCAGAGATATGGGTGACAGGTCTGAAAAACTGTTTTTT	CATSRDMGDRSEKLFF
TRBV6-1	NA	NA	TRBJ2-3	TGTGCCAGCACCAGCTGGGCCACTAGCACAGATACGCAGTATTTT	CASTSWATSTDTQYF
TRBV11-3	NA	NA	TRBJ1-1	TGTGCCAGCAGCCTGGGGCTTGGAGGGAATCAGAATTCGGCTTTCTTT	CASSLGLGGNQNSAFF
TRBV27	NA	TRBD1	TRBJ2-5	TGTGCCAGCAGGGGGCGGGGACAGGGGGCCCAAGAGACCCAGTACTTC	CASRGRGQGAQETQYF
TRBV7-8	NA	TRBD2	TRBJ2-7	TGTGCCAGCAGTCAACCGGGGGGGGGCTACGAGCAGTACTTC	CASSQPGGGYEQYF
TRBV7-9	NA	NA	TRBJ1-1	TGTGCCAGCAGCAACTCGCCCAGGGGTCGGAACACTGAAGCTTTCTTT	CASSNSPRGRNTEAFF
TRBV9	NA	NA	TRBJ1-2	TGTGCCAGCAGCGTAGCTACAGCCAACTATGGCTACACCTTC	CASSVATANYGYTF
TRBV6-7	NA	NA	TRBJ2-7	TGTGCCAGCAGGGAACTCAGGGTAACCTACGAGCAGTACTTC	CASRELRVTYEQYF
TRBV23-1	NA	TRBD1	TRBJ2-5	TGCGCCAGCAGTCCCGCCCGATGGGACAGTAATAGAGAGACCCAGTACTTC	CASSPARWDSNRETQYF
TRBV6-1	NA	TRBD2	TRBJ2-2	TGTGCCAGCAGTGATCCGGGACTAGTTACCGGGGAGCTGTTTTTT	CASSDPGLVTGELFF
TRBV7-6	NA	NA	TRBJ2-3	TGTGCCAGCAGCTTTAGGGCCCGGACAAACACAGATACGCAGTATTTT	CASSFRARTNTDTQYF
TRBV10-2	NA	TRBD1	TRBJ2-7	TGCGCCAGCAGGGGCAGGGGGCGCAGAACCTACGAGCAGTACTTC	CASRGRGRRTYEQYF
TRBV18	NA	NA	TRBJ1-1	TGTGCCAGCTTGTGGACACGAGCGAGAAACACTGAAGCTTTCTTT	CASLWTRARNTEAFF
TRBV11-2	NA	NA	TRBJ2-2	TGTGCCAGCAGCAAATACAACAACGCGAACACCGGGGAGCTGTTTTTT	CASSKYNNANTGELFF
TRBV7-2	NA	NA	TRBJ2-3	TGTGCCAGCAGCCCTACAAGCGCGCCCCCAGATACGCAGTATTTT	CASSPTSAPPDTQYF
TRBV27	NA	TRBD1	TRBJ2-2	TGTGCCAGCAGTTCCAACAGGGGGTCCGGGGAGCTGTTTTTT	CASSSNRGSGELFF
TRBV5-1	NA	NA	TRBJ1-2	TGCGCCAGCAGCTTGAACGGTCTTTATGGCTACACCTTC	CASSLNGLYGYTF
TRBV30	NA	NA	TRBJ2-3	TGTGCCTGGGAGGGAGCAGATACGCAGTATTTT	CAWEGADTQYF
TRBV5-1	NA	TRBD1	TRBJ2-6	TGCGCCAGCAGCTTGGGGGACAGGGGAAGTCCTGGGGCCAACGTCCTGACTTTC	CASSLGDRGSPGANVLTF
TRBV10-3	NA	TRBD2	TRBJ2-7	TGTGCCATCAGCCCACTAGCGAGCTCCTACGAGCAGTACTTC	CAISPLASSYEQYF
TRBV2	few	TRBD1	TRBJ1-3	TGTGCCAGCAGCCGGGACAGGGGAAACACCATATATTTT	CASSRDRGNTIYF
TRBV5-1	few	NA	TRBJ2-2	TGCGCCAGCAGCAAAGACATTTCCACCGGGGAGCTGTTTTTT	CASSKDISTGELFF
TRBV30	NA	TRBD1	TRBJ1-5	TGTGCCTGGAGTCGCAGGGGGAATCAGCCCCAGCATTTT	CAWSRRGNQPQHF
TRBV10-1	few	TRBD1	TRBJ1-1	TGCGCCAGCAGTGCCCCGACAGGGACAGACACTGAAGCTTTCTTT	CASSAPTGTDTEAFF
TRBV10-1	NA	NA	TRBJ1-2	TGCGCCAGCAGTGATGTTGGTAGCTATGGCTACACCTTC	CASSDVGSYGYTF
TRBV6-5	once	TRBD1	TRBJ1-2	TGTGCCAGCAGTCGACAGGGGAACTATGGCTACACCTTC	CASSRQGNYGYTF